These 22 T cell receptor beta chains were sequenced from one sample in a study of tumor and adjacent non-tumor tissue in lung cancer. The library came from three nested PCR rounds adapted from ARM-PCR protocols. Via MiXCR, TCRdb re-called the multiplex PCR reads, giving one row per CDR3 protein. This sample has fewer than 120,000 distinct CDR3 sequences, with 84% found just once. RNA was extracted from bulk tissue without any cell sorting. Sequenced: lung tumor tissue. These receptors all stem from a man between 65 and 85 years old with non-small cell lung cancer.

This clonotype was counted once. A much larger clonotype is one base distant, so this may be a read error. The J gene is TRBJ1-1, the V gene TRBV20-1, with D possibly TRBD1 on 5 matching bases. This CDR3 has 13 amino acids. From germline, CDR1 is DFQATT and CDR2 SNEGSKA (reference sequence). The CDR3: CNASGFRETEAFF. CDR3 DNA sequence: TGCAATGCTAGTGGATTCAGGGAAACTGAAGCTTTCTTT.

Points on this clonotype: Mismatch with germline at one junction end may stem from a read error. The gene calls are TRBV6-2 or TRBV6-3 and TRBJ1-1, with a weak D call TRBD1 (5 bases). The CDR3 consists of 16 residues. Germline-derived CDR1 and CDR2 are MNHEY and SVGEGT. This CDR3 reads CASSYVGLGHDTGASF. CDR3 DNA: TGTGCCAGCAGTTACGTGGGTCTGGGGCATGACACTGGAGCTTCCTTT.

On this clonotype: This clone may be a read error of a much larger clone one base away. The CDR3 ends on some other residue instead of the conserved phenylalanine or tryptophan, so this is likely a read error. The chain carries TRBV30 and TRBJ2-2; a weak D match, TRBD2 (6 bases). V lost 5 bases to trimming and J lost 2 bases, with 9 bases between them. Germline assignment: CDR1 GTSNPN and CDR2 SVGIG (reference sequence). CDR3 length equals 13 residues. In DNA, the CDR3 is TGTGCCTGGTCCGGGAGCAACACCGGGGAGCTGTTTTCT. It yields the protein CAWSGSNTGELFS.

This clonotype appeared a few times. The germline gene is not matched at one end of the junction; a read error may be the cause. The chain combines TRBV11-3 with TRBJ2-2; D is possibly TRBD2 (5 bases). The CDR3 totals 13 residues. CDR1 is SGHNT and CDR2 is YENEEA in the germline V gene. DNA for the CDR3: TGTGCCAGCAGCTTAGTTCCCCCCGGGGAGTTGTTTTTC. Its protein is CASSLVPPGELFF.

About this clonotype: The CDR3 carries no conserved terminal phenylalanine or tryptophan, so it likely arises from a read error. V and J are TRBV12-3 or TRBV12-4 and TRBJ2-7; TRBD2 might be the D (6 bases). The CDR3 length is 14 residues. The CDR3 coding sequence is TGTGCTAGCAGTTTAGGGACTTTTGGGTACGAACAGTACTTA. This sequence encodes CASSLGTFGYEQYL.

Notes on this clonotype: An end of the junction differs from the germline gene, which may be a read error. As DNA, the CDR3 is TGCGGCGTGCACGGACTAGCGGGAGGAGTTATCACAGATACGCAGTATTTT. It encodes CGVHGLAGGVITDTQYF. This rearrangement joins TRBV29-1 to TRBJ2-3; 14 bases map to TRBD2. This CDR3 is built from 17 residues. CDR1 and CDR2 (germline): SQVTM, ANQGSEA.

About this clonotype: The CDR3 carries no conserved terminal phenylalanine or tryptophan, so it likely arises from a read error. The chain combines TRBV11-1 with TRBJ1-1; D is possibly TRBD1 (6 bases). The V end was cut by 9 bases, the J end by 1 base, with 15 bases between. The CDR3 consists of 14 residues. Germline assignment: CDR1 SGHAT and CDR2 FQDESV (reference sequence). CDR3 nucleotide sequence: TGTGCCAGTAGCCATGGGACAAGGAACACTGAAGCTTTCTAT. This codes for CASSHGTRNTEAFY.

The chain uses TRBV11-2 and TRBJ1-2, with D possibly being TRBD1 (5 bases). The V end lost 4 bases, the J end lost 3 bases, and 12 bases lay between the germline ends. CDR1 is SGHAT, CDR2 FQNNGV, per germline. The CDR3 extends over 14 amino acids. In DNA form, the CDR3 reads TGTGCCAGCAGCTCATCGGCAGGGCACTATGGCTACACCTTC. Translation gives CASSSSAGHYGYTF.

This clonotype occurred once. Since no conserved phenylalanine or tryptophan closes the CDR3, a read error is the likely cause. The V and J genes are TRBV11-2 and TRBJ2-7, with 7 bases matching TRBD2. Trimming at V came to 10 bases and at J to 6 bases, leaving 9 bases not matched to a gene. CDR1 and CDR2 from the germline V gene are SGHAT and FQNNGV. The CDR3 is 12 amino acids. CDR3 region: CATGLVGTEQYS. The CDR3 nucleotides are TGTGCCACCGGACTAGTGGGGACCGAGCAGTACTCC.

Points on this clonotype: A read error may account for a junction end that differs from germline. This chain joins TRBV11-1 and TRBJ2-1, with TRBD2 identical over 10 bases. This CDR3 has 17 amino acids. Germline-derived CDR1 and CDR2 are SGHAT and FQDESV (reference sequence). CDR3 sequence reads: CASSSTFSGRPVNEHFF. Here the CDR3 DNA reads TGTGCCAGCAGTTCCACCTTTAGCGGGAGGCCCGTCAATGAGCATTTCTTC.

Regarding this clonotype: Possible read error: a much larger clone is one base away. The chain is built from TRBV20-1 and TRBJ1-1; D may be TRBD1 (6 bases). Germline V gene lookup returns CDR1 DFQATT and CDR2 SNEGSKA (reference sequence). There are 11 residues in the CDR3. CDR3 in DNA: TGCAGTGCTCCCAGGGACACTGAAGTTTTCTTT. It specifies CSAPRDTEVFF.

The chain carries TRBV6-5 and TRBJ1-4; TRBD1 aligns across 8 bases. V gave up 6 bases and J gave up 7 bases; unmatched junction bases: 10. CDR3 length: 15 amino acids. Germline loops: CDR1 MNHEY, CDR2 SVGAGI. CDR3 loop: CASRSRQGIGEKLFF. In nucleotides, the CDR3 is TGTGCCAGCAGATCTCGACAGGGGATAGGTGAAAAACTGTTTTTT.

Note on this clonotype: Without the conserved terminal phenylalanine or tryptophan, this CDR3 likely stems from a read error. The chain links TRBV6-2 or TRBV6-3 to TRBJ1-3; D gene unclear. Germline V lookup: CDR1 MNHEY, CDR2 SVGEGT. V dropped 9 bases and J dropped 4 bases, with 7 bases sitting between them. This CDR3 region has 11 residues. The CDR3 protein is CASSRGNTIYS. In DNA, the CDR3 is TGTGCCAGTAGTCGAGGAAACACCATATATTCT.

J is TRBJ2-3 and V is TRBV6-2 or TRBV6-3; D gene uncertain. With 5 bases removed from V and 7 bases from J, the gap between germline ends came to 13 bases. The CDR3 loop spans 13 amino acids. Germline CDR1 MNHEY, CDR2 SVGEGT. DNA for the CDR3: TGTGCCAGCAGTGGGCACATTTGGAATACGCAGTATTTT. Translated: CASSGHIWNTQYF.

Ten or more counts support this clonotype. In nucleotides, the CDR3 is TGTGCCAGCAGTGGAACTGCTAGCAATCAGCCCCAGCATTTT. Amino acid sequence: CASSGTASNQPQHF. V usage is TRBV28 and J usage is TRBJ1-5; D ambiguous. This CDR3 comprises 14 residues. The V and J ends lost 5 bases and 0 bases respectively, with 8 bases between them. CDR1 MDHEN and CDR2 SYDVKM come from the germline V gene.

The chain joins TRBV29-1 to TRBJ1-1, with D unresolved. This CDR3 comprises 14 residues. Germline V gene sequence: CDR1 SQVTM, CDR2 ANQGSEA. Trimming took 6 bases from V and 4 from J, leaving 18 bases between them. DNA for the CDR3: TGCAGCGTGTTTTCCGCGACCCGGAGCACTGAAGCTTTCTTT. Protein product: CSVFSATRSTEAFF.

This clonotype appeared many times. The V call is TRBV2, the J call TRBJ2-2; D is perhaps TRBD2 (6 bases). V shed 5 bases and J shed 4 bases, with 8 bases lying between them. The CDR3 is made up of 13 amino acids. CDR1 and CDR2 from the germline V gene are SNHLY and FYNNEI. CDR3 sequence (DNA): TGTGCCAGCAGTCCGGGGGTCACCGGGGAGCTGTTTTTT. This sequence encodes CASSPGVTGELFF. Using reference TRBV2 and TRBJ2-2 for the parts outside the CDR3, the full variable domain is EPEVTQTPSHQVTQMGQEVILRCVPISNHLYFYWYRQILGQKVEFLVSFYNNEISEKSEIFDDQFSVERPDGSNFTLKIRSTKLEDSAMYFCASSPGVTGELFFGEGSRLTVL.

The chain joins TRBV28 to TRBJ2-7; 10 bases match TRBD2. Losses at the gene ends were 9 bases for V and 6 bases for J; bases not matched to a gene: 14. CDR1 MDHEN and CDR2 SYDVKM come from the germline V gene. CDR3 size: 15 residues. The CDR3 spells CARSLSAGGPCEQYF. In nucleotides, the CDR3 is TGTGCCAGGAGTCTATCAGCGGGAGGGCCGTGCGAGCAGTACTTC.

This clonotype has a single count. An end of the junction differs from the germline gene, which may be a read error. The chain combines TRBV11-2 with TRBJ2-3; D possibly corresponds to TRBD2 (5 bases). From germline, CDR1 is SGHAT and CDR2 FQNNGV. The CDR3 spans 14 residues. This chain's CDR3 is CPSGLTSWSNTQYF. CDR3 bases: TGTCCCAGCGGCCTAACCTCATGGTCAAATACGCAGTATTTT.

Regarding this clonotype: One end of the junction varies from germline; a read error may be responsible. Here the CDR3 DNA reads TGCAGTGTTGATTTCTATTGGATTAGCGGGGGGAAACAAGAGACCCAGTACTTC. Translated, it gives CSVDFYWISGGKQETQYF. The V call is TRBV29-1, the J call TRBJ2-5; the match to TRBD2 covers 10 bases. Germline V gene lookup returns CDR1 SQVTM and CDR2 ANQGSEA. The CDR3 consists of 18 residues.

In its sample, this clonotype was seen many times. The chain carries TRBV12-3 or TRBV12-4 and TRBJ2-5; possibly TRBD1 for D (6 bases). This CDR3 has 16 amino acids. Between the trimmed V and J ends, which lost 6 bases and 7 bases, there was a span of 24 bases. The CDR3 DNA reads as TGTGCCAGCAGCCCTGCGGCAGGGGTCGCAGGAGGGACCCAGTACTTC. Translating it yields CASSPAAGVAGGTQYF.

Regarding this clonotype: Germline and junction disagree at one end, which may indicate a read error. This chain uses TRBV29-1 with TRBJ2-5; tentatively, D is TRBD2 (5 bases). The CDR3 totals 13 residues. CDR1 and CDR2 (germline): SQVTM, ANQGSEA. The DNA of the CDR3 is TGTAGCGTTGATGAGGGTGTTGGGGAGACCCAGTACTTC. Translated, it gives CSVDEGVGETQYF.